This TCR beta chain is from a study of identical twins. The study's findings and limits: Analyses based on zero insertions could be partly confounded by invariant MAIT and iNKT cells. Conclusions were drawn cross-sectionally by statistical analysis, without following the same donors. Models predicted too little out-of-frame TCR alpha sharing in monozygotic twins.

On this clonotype: The antigen is not known.

One entry per CDR3 protein results from TCRdb running MiXCR on the 5' RACE reads. The sample contains about 530,000 distinct CDR3 sequences, over 12% of which appear only once. CDR3 length: 12 residues. Between the trimmed V and J ends, which lost 8 bases and 5 bases, there was a span of 11 bases. In germline, CDR1 is LGHDT, CDR2 YNNKEL (reference sequence). The same sample was also studied in work on yellow fever vaccine responses in identical twins.

The chain couples TRBV3-1 to TRBJ2-3; D ambiguous. The source is a woman younger than 30 in good health. The sequenced sample was CD4+ T cells sorted from blood. This CDR3 reads CASWAPGDTQYF. For the CDR3, the DNA is TGTGCCAGCTGGGCTCCAGGAGATACGCAGTATTTT.